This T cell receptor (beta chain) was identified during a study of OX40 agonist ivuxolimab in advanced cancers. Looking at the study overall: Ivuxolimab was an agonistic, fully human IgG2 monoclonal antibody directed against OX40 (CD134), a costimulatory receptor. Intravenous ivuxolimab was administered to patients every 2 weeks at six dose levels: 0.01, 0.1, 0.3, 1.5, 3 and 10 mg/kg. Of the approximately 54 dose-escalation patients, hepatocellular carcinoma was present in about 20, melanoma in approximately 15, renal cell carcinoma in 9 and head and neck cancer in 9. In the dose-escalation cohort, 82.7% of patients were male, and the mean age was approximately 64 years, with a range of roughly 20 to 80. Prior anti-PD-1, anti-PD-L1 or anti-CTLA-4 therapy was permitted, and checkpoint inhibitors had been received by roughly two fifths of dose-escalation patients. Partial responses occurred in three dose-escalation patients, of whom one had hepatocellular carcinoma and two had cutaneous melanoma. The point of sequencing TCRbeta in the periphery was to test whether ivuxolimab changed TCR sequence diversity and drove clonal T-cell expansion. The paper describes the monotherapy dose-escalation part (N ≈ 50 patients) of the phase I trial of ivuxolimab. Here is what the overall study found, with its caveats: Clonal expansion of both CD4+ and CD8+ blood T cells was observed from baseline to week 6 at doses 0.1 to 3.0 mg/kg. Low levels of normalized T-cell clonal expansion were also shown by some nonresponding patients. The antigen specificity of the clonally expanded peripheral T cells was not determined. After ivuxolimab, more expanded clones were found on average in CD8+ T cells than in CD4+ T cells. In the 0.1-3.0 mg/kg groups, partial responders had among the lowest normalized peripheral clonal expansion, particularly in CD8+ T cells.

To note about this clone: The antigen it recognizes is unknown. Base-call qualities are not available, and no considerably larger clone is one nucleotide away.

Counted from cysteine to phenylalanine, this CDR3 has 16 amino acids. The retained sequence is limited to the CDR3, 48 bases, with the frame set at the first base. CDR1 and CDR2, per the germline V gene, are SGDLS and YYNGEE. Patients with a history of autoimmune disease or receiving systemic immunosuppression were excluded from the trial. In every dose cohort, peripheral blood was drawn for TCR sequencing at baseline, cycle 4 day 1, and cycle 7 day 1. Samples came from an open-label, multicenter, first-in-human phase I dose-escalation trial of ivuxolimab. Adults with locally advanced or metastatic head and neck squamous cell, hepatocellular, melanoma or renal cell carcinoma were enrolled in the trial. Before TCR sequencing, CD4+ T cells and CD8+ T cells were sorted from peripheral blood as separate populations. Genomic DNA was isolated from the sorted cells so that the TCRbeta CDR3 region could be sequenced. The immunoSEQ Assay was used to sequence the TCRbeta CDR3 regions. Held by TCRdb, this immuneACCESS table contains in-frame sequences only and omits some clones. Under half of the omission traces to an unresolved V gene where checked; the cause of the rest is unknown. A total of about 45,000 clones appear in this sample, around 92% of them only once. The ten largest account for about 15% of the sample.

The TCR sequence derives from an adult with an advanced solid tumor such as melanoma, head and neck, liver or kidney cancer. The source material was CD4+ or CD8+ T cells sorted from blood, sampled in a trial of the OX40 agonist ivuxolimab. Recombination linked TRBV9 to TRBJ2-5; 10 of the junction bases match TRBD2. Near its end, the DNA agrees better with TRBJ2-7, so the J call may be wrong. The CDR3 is CASSVTHGLAANEQYF. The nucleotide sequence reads TGTGCCAGCAGCGTAACCCACGGACTAGCGGCTAACGAGCAGTACTTC.